This passage covers 18 T cell receptor beta chains from one sample sequenced in a study of T cells in Graves' hyperthyroidism and ophthalmopathy. TCR beta CDR3 regions were amplified from RNA. Using the HTBI primer set, a first-round RT-PCR was run on the TCR CDR3. One entry per CDR3 protein results from TCRdb running MiXCR on the multiplex PCR reads. The data contain some 550,000 distinct CDR3 sequences, around 21% of them seen just once; the ten biggest clones take up more than 25%. Sequencing was done on a sample of blood. Source of these receptors: a man between 18 and 35 years old with Graves' hyperthyroidism.

The V call is TRBV12-3 or TRBV12-4, the J call TRBJ2-5; D remains ambiguous. V was trimmed by 1 base and J by 2 bases, leaving 8 bases between them. This CDR3 contains 14 residues. In DNA, the CDR3 is TGTGCCAGCAGTTTAGGAGACCTTCAAGAGACCCAGTACTTC. Its protein is CASSLGDLQETQYF.

The genes are TRBV18 and TRBJ2-7; 8 bases are shared with TRBD2. Germline CDR1 is KGHSH and CDR2 is LQKENI. The junction had 10 bases not matched to a gene; V was cut back by 6 bases and J by 0 bases. The CDR3 length is 16 residues. In DNA form, the CDR3 reads TGTGCCAGCTCCCCGGGAAGCGGGGGATTCTCCTACGAGCAGTACTTC. This gives the protein CASSPGSGGFSYEQYF. Full variable domain (remainder filled in from reference TRBV18 and TRBJ2-7): NAGVMQNPRHLVRRRGQEARLRCSPMKGHSHVYWYRQLPEEGLKFMVYLQKENIIDESGMPKERFSAEFPKEGPSILRIQQVVRGDSAAYFCASSPGSGGFSYEQYFGPGTRLTVT.

The sample holds many counts of this clonotype. The chain couples TRBV2 to TRBJ2-5; TRBD2 agrees at 7 bases. Germline CDR1 reads SNHLY; CDR2 reads FYNNEI. CDR3 length: 15 residues. The ends lost 1 base at V and 1 base at J; junction bases unmatched: 3. CDR3 bases: TGTGCCAGCAGTGAAGGAGCGGGGCTCCAAGAGACCCAGTACTTC. Its translation: CASSEGAGLQETQYF.

This clonotype was counted at least ten times. The CDR3 sequence is CASSSLKESYEQYF. DNA of the CDR3: TGTGCCAGCAGTTCACTAAAAGAGAGCTACGAGCAGTACTTC. The rearrangement uses TRBV6-2 or TRBV6-3 and TRBJ2-7; no clear D gene. The CDR3 is 14 residues long. CDR1 is MNHEY, CDR2 SVGEGT, per germline. V was cut by 4 bases and J by 3 bases, with 13 bases left in between.

This clonotype came up many times. The rearrangement joins TRBV7-9 to TRBJ1-1; 7 nucleotides align to TRBD1. V lost 5 bases and J lost 5; bases outside the gene matches: 8. The CDR3 extends over 14 amino acids. CDR1 and CDR2 (germline): SEHNR, FQNEAQ (reference sequence). The CDR3 bases are TGTGCCAGCAGCCTTGACAGGGACCTAACTGAAGCTTTCTTT. Translated, it gives CASSLDRDLTEAFF.

This clonotype has ten or more counts. This chain connects TRBV10-3 to TRBJ1-1, with 7 nucleotides matching TRBD1. In germline, CDR1 is ENHRY, CDR2 SYGVKD. V lost 6 bases to trimming and J lost 1 base; unmatched junction nucleotides: 5. The CDR3 is made up of 14 amino acids. The CDR3: CAIRPGQSNTEAFF. CDR3 coding DNA: TGTGCCATCAGGCCGGGACAGTCGAACACTGAAGCTTTCTTT.

The rearrangement links TRBV7-9 to TRBJ1-1; no definite D call. V shed 10 bases and J shed 3 bases, with 21 bases lying between them. The CDR3 length is 15 residues. Germline CDR1 and CDR2: SEHNR and FQNEAQ (reference sequence). The CDR3 spells CATLPGPPKDTEAFF. The CDR3 coding sequence is TGTGCCACCCTACCCGGGCCCCCCAAGGACACTGAAGCTTTCTTT.

The V call is TRBV30, the J call TRBJ2-5; D is undetermined. Germline loops: CDR1 GTSNPN, CDR2 SVGIG (reference sequence). This CDR3 region has 16 residues. The V gene lost 1 base and the J gene lost 5 bases, with 20 bases spanning the gap. This chain's CDR3 is CAWSADLSGLGETQYF. CDR3 in DNA: TGTGCCTGGAGTGCCGACCTCTCGGGCCTGGGGGAGACCCAGTACTTC. The whole variable domain, remainder taken from reference TRBV30 and TRBJ2-5, is SQTIHQWPATLVQPVGSPLSLECTVEGTSNPNLYWYRQAAGRGLQLLFYSVGIGQISSEVPQNLSASRPQDRQFILSSKKLLLSDSGFYLCAWSADLSGLGETQYFGPGTRLLVL.

The rearrangement joins TRBV4-1 to TRBJ1-2, with D uncertain. The germline V and J ends were trimmed by 0 bases and 6 bases, with 14 bases remaining between them. The germline gives CDR1 MGHRA, CDR2 YSYEKL. This CDR3 is 15 amino acids long. This chain's CDR3 is CASSQEGPSRDGYTF. CDR3 nucleotide sequence: TGCGCCAGCAGCCAAGAAGGACCTTCTCGGGATGGCTACACCTTC.

This clonotype was seen a few times. The chain carries TRBV28 and TRBJ2-5, with 10 bases identical to TRBD2. The germline V gene has CDR1 MDHEN and CDR2 SYDVKM. V gave up 3 bases and J gave up 1 base; unmatched junction bases: 5. The CDR3 consists of 16 residues. The CDR3 protein is CASSFILAGAQETQYF. CDR3 DNA: TGTGCCAGCAGTTTTATCCTAGCGGGGGCCCAAGAGACCCAGTACTTC.

This clonotype was seen at least ten times. V usage is TRBV6-1 and J usage is TRBJ2-2, with 7 bases aligning to TRBD1. Germline CDR1 is MNHNS and CDR2 is SASEGT. CDR3 length equals 14 residues. V dropped 5 bases and J dropped 1; count of bases not matched to a gene: 1. The DNA of the CDR3 is TGTGCCAGCAGTAGGGACAGGAACACCGGGGAGCTGTTTTTT. Its translation is CASSRDRNTGELFF.

This clonotype was found many times. V and J are TRBV6-2 or TRBV6-3 and TRBJ2-2; TRBD1 is a possible D gene (6 bases). CDR1 is MNHEY and CDR2 is SVGEGT in the germline V gene. V lost 6 bases and J 8 bases, leaving 16 bases between the germline ends. The CDR3 sequence is 14 residues long. The CDR3, as DNA: TGTGCCAGCAGCCCTGACAGGATGCCTGGGGAGCTGTTTTTT. It yields the protein CASSPDRMPGELFF.

This clonotype appeared a few times. The genes are TRBV2 and TRBJ1-1; no firm D call. Trimming pared 7 bases from V and 11 bases from J, leaving 23 bases between. This CDR3 contains 14 residues. CDR1 is SNHLY and CDR2 is FYNNEI in the germline V gene. The CDR3 DNA sequence: TGTGCCAGCACCAGAAGCGGGTTGGGTCGTGCTGCTTTCTTT. It yields the protein CASTRSGLGRAAFF.

This clonotype was found many times. CDR3 nucleotide sequence: TGTGCCACCAGCAGAGACCCAGGCTACGAGCAGTACTTC. It encodes CATSRDPGYEQYF. The V call is TRBV15, the J call TRBJ2-7; D gene unclear. The germline V gene encodes CDR1 LNHNV and CDR2 YYDKDF (reference sequence). The CDR3 runs to 13 residues. Trimming removed 0 bases at V and 3 bases at J, with 6 bases between.

In DNA, the CDR3 is TGTGCCAGCTCTCTCCGTGGGGGGGACACTGAAGCTTTCTTT. Amino acid sequence: CASSLRGGDTEAFF. The gene calls are TRBV18 and TRBJ1-1, with D possibly matching TRBD1 (5 bases). V dropped 6 bases and J dropped 3 bases, with 14 bases sitting between them. The CDR3 runs to 14 residues. CDR1 is KGHSH, CDR2 LQKENI, per germline.

In this sample, this clonotype turned up many times. In DNA, the CDR3 is TGTGCCAGCAGTTACACTGCCCTGGGCTACACCTTC. Translation gives CASSYTALGYTF. The V gene is TRBV12-3 or TRBV12-4, the J gene TRBJ1-2; D call uncertain. This CDR3 is built from 12 residues. V gave up 4 bases and J gave up 8 bases, with 11 bases separating them.

The table lists this clonotype with many counts. V and J are TRBV2 and TRBJ1-1; D call uncertain. The ends were cut back, 1 base at V and 4 bases at J, with 7 bases in the middle. CDR1 is SNHLY and CDR2 is FYNNEI in the germline V gene. The CDR3 length is 13 residues. The CDR3 loop is CASSEERVTEAFF. DNA for the CDR3: TGTGCCAGCAGTGAAGAGAGGGTCACTGAAGCTTTCTTT. Full variable domain (missing parts from reference TRBV2 and TRBJ1-1): EPEVTQTPSHQVTQMGQEVILRCVPISNHLYFYWYRQILGQKVEFLVSFYNNEISEKSEIFDDQFSVERPDGSNFTLKIRSTKLEDSAMYFCASSEERVTEAFFGQGTRLTVV.

The chain recombines TRBV27 with TRBJ1-1; D uncertain. V lost 3 bases and J lost 1, with 6 bases in between. Per germline, CDR1 MNHEY and CDR2 SMNVEV (reference sequence). CDR3 size: 13 residues. Here the CDR3 reads CASSFIANTEAFF. The CDR3 nucleotides read TGTGCCAGCAGTTTCATTGCGAACACTGAAGCTTTCTTT.